Reported below is one T cell receptor beta chain. The antigen is undetermined. The data belong to a study of cytomegalovirus exposure and HLA in healthy donors. Study overall: A subsequent analysis stated that the 120 or so validation repertoires were run on the same platform as the approximately 700 first-cohort repertoires.

Germline CDR1 is MNHEY and CDR2 is SMNVEV (reference sequence). The CDR3 length is 16 residues. With 3 bases removed from V and 0 bases from J, the gap between germline ends came to 12 bases. General study results and limits: Subsequent analysis found a tendency for first-cohort TCR clusters to co-occur within the roughly 130 validation repertoires. Published work reported that the classifier diagnosed cytomegalovirus status with high specificity and sensitivity.

The repertoire was sequenced with immunoSEQ multiplex PCR; TCRdb's copy has only in-frame clones and lacks some. Of some 110,000 clones listed, approximately 89% are singletons. Donors came from a validation cohort of about 110 subjects, distinct from the first 666-subject cohort. The chain employs TRBV27 and TRBJ2-1, with a possible D match to TRBD2 (5 bases). The sequenced material came from PBMCs. The clonotype originates from a man aged 18 to 35 in good health and CMV-seronegative. The CDR3 loop is CASSFLSGLSYNEQFF. CDR3 sequence (DNA): TGTGCCAGCAGTTTTTTGTCAGGACTCTCCTACAATGAGCAGTTCTTC.